This T cell receptor (beta chain) emerged from a study of shared clonotypes between healthy human individuals. General study results and limits: Clonotype sharing levels among donors were expected to vary with sequencing depth. All-four-donor shared clonotypes had higher generation probabilities than non-shared clonotypes did. Sample collection involved blood only; tissue repertoires are likely different.

This clone was counted once. Antigen: not known. The CDR3 spans 14 residues. From germline, CDR1 is SGHVS and CDR2 FQNEAQ. V was pared by 2 bases and J by 4 bases, with 9 bases between. Measured with immunoSEQ multiplex PCR; TCRdb has only the in-frame clones, and not every one. This table has roughly 2.1 million clones, about 92% appearing once. CD8 cells regarded as naive lacked CD45RO, were positively chosen for CCR7, and omitted terminally differentiated effector memory CD45RA+ cells. The specimen sequenced was naive CD8+ T cells from PBMCs. The origin of this receptor is a man aged 18 to 30 in good health. Some clones in this sample may be carry-over from other donors' samples. This rearrangement joins TRBV7-8 to TRBJ1-5; D is unresolved. Written as DNA, the CDR3 is TGTGCCAGCAGCTTAAACCAGTTTAATCAGCCCCAGCATTTT. Protein product: CASSLNQFNQPQHF.